The clone carrying this TCR beta chain has ten or more counts. This specimen belongs to a study of T-cell reconstitution after alpha-beta-depleted transplantation in children. Researchers prepared the TCRbeta library using unique molecular identifiers, the study reports. MiXCR was run by TCRdb on the PCR reads, yielding one entry per CDR3 protein. The sample has 200,000 to 250,000 distinct CDR3 sequences, roughly 8% seen once. Germline values: CDR1 SGHKS, CDR2 YYEKEE (reference sequence). The CDR3 is 12 residues long. V lost 7 bases to trimming and J lost 4 bases, with 12 bases between them. The sequencing used PBMCs, mostly from graft donor cells, collected 180 days after TCRalphabeta/CD19-depleted stem cell transplant. This TCR was sampled from a male patient aged 10 to 17 who had a stem cell transplant for acute lymphoblastic leukemia, so the T cells may come from the graft donor. This sequence joins TRBV5-5 and TRBJ2-7; no firm D call. CDR3 DNA: TGTGCCAGCCTCAGGATGCCTTACGAGCAGTACTTC. Protein product: CASLRMPYEQYF.